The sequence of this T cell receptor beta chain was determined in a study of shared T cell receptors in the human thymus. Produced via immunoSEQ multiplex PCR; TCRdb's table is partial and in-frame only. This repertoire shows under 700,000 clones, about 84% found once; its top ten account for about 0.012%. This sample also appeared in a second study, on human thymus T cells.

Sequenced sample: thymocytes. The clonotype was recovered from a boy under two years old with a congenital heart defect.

The CDR3 protein is CASSGGPNTEAFF. CDR3 sequence (DNA): TGTGCCAGTAGCGGCGGCCCCAACACTGAAGCTTTCTTT. The J gene is TRBJ1-1, the V gene TRBV19; D gene uncertain. CDR1 LNHDA and CDR2 SQIVND come from the germline V gene (reference sequence). Trimming left V 6 bases short and J 2 bases short, with 10 bases between. The CDR3 length is 13 residues.